This is a list of T cell receptor beta chains from one sample in a study of T cells after yellow fever vaccination. TCRdb redid the calling of the 5' RACE reads with MiXCR, one entry per CDR3 protein. The sample has 300,000 to 400,000 distinct CDR3 sequences, 8.7% seen once; the top ten hold about a sixth. The source was PBMCs, collected on the day of the first yellow fever vaccination. These receptors all come from a man aged 18 to 30 who received the YFV17D yellow fever vaccine. Both conserved end residues are part of each CDR3. Fields, in order: V gene, J gene, clone size, D gene, CDR3 DNA, CDR3 protein. The D gene is left open where the match is weak. Expanded clones are given a class, and other clones once, few, many or no size at all.

>TRBV7-2|TRBJ1-2|NA|NA
TGTGCCAGCAGCAAGATGAGGGCTTTATCGAATGGCTACACCTTC
CASSKMRALSNGYTF
>TRBV12-3/TRBV12-4|TRBJ2-3|many|TRBD2
TGTGCCAGCAGGCGGCGGGGGGGAACAGATACGCAGTATTTT
CASRRRGGTDTQYF
>TRBV29-1|TRBJ1-1|NA|NA
TGCAGCTTCCGACCGGGGCGAACTGAAGCTTTCTTT
CSFRPGRTEAFF
>TRBV20-1|TRBJ1-6|few|TRBD1
TGCAGTGCGCGGCTGGTTGGGGACAGTCATTCACCCCTCCACTTT
CSARLVGDSHSPLHF
>TRBV6-2/TRBV6-3|TRBJ2-2|NA|TRBD2
TGTGCCAGCAGTTACTCTAGCGGGAGTAACACCGGGGAGCTGTTTTTT
CASSYSSGSNTGELFF
>TRBV12-3/TRBV12-4|TRBJ2-1|many|NA
TGTGCCAGCAGTCCTCAATTCGTGGGTGGGGAGCAGTTCTTC
CASSPQFVGGEQFF
>TRBV11-2|TRBJ2-3|few|TRBD1
TGTGCCAGCAGCACTCTCTATCGATCAGGGGGCCCACCCAATAGCGTAGATACGCAGTATTTT
CASSTLYRSGGPPNSVDTQYF
>TRBV20-1|TRBJ2-5|NA|NA
TGCAGTGCTAGAGTAGAAAGTAGGGAGACCCAGTACTTC
CSARVESRETQYF
>TRBV5-1|TRBJ2-5|few|TRBD1
TGCGCCAGCAGCTTGCTTGGACAGGGACTCCAAGAGACCCAGTACTTC
CASSLLGQGLQETQYF
>TRBV7-2|TRBJ2-1|NA|TRBD2
TGTGCCAGCAGCGCCGGGACTAGCGAGTACAATGAGCAGTTCTTC
CASSAGTSEYNEQFF